This T cell receptor beta chain comes out of a study of spatial heterogeneity in lung cancer. The library protocol tagged each TCR cDNA with a unique molecular identifier. MiXCR was run by TCRdb on the 5' RACE reads, yielding one entry per CDR3 protein. The top ten clones hold around 70% of a sample with roughly 2,700 distinct CDR3 sequences, 25% to 35% of them seen once. Time point meaning: sample taken at primary tumor resection. No cells were sorted before sequencing. The whole RNA sequenced was extracted from tumor, nontumor lung or frozen PBMC. The donors were fewer than 80 patients with non-small cell lung cancer that was early-stage and untreated. Looked up from germline, CDR1 is DFQATT and CDR2 is SNEGSKA (reference sequence). V was cut by 0 bases and J by 5 bases, with 8 bases left in between. The CDR3 covers 13 residues. Study findings and constraints: Among blood samples, ubiquitous expanded tumor TCRs appeared more at resection than at follow-up.

This clonotype was detected a few times. No antigen is known for it. This sequence joins TRBV20-1 and TRBJ1-5; D remains ambiguous. The sequence was collected from a male donor with early-stage non-small cell lung cancer. The sequencing used PBMCs, collected at surgery. CDR3 sequence: CSAREPQHQPQHF. For the CDR3, the DNA is TGCAGTGCTAGAGAGCCTCAGCATCAGCCCCAGCATTTT.